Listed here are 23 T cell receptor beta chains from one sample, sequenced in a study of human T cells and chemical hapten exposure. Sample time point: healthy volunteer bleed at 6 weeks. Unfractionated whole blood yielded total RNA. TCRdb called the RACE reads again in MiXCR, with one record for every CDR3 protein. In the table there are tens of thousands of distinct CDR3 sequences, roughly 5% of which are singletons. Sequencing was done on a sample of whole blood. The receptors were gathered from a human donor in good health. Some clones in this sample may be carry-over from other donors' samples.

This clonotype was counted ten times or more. DNA for the CDR3: TGTGCCAGCAGGTCCGTGGGGGGGACAGATACGCAGTATTTT. Translation: CASRSVGGTDTQYF. The chain links TRBV6-5 to TRBJ2-3, with 7 bases matching TRBD2. Per the germline V gene, CDR1 is MNHEY and CDR2 is SVGAGI. The CDR3 sequence is 14 residues long. The trim removed 6 bases at V and 3 bases at J, leaving 6 bases unmatched.

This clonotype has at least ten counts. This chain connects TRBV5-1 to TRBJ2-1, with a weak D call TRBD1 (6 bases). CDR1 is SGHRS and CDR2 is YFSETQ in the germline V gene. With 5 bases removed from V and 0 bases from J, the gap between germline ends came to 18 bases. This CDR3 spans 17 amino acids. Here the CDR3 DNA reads TGCGCCAGCAGTCGTAACAACAGGGTCGACTCCTACAATGAGCAGTTCTTC. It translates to CASSRNNRVDSYNEQFF. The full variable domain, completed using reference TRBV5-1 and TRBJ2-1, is KAGVTQTPRYLIKTRGQQVTLSCSPISGHRSVSWYQQTPGQGLQFLFEYFSETQRNKGNFPGRFSGRQFSNSRSEMNVSTLELGDSALYLCASSRNNRVDSYNEQFFGPGTRLTVL.

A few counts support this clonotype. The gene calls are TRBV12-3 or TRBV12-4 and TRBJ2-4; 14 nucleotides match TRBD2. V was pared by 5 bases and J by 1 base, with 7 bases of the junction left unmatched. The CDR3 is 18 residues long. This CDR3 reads CASSPRLAGGTAKNIQYF. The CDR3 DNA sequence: TGTGCCAGCAGTCCCCGACTAGCGGGGGGGACTGCCAAAAACATTCAGTACTTC.

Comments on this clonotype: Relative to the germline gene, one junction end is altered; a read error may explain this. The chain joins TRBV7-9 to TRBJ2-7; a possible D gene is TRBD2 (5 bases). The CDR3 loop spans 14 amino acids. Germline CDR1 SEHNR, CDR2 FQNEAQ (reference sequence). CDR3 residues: CASSLAARSAEQYF. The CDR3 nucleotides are TGTGCCAGCAGCCTAGCCGCCCGTTCGGCGGAGCAGTACTTC.

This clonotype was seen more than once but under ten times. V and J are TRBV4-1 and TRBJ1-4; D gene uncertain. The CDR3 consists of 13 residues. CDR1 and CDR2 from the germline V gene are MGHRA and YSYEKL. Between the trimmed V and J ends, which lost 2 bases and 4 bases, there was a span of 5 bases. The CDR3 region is CASSQWNNEKLFF. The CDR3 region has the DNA TGCGCCAGCAGCCAATGGAATAATGAAAAACTGTTTTTT.

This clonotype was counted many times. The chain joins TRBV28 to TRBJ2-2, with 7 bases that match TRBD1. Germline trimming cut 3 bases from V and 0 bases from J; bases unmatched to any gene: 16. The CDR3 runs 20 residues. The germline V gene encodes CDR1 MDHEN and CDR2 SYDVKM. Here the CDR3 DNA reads TGTGCCAGCAGTTTTGTATCGGGACAGTCTCTTCTGACGAACACCGGGGAGCTGTTTTTT. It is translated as CASSFVSGQSLLTNTGELFF.

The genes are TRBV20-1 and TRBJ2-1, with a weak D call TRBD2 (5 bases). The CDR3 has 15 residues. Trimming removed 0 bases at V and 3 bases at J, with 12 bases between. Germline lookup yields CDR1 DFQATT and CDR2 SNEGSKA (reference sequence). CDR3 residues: CSARDEGNIYNEQFF. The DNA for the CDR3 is TGCAGTGCTAGAGATGAGGGAAATATCTACAATGAGCAGTTCTTC.

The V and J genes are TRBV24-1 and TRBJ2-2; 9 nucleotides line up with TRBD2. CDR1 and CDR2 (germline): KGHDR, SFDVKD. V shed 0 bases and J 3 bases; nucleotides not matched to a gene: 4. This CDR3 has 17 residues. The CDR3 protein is CATSDLVAGEHTGELFF. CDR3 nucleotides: TGTGCCACCAGTGATTTGGTAGCGGGGGAGCACACCGGGGAGCTGTTTTTT.

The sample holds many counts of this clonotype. The CDR3 DNA sequence: TGTGCCAGCAGTGAAGGCTGGAGATCGGGTGAGCAGTTCTTC. Translation gives CASSEGWRSGEQFF. The chain is built from TRBV6-1 and TRBJ2-1, with D uncertain. CDR3 length: 14 residues. Between the trimmed V and J ends, which lost 1 base and 9 bases, there was a span of 13 bases. Germline values: CDR1 MNHNS, CDR2 SASEGT.

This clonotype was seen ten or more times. CDR3 loop: CASSEGGFIESGEQFF. CDR3 DNA: TGTGCCAGCAGTGAAGGGGGTTTTATTGAGTCGGGTGAGCAGTTCTTC. V is TRBV6-1 and J is TRBJ2-1; D is undetermined. Germline CDR1 reads MNHNS; CDR2 reads SASEGT. Trimming left V 1 base short and J 9 bases short, with 19 bases between. The CDR3 extends over 16 amino acids.

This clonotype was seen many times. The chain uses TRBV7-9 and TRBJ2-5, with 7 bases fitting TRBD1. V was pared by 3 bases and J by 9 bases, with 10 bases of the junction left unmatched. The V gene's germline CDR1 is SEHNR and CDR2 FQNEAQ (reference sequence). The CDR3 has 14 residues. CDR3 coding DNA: TGTGCCAGCAGCTTGAACGACAGGGTTTATCCCCAGTACTTC. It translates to CASSLNDRVYPQYF.

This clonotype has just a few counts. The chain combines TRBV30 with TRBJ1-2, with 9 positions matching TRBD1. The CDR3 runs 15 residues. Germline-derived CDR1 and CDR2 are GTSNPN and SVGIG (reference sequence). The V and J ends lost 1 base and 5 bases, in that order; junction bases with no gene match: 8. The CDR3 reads CAWSGQPGTGYGYTF. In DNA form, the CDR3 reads TGTGCCTGGAGTGGTCAACCCGGGACAGGGTATGGCTACACCTTC.

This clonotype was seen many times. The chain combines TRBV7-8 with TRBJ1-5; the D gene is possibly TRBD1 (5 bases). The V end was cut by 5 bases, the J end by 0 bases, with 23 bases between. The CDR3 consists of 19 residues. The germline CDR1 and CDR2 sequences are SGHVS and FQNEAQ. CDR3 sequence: CASSTSRDDALYSNQPQHF. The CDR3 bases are TGTGCCAGCAGCACTTCCAGGGACGATGCGCTTTATAGCAATCAGCCCCAGCATTTT. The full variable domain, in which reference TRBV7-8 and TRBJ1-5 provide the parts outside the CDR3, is GAGVSQSPRYKVAKRGQDVALRCDPISGHVSLFWYQQALGQGPEFLTYFQNEAQLDKSGLPSDRFFAERPEGSVSTLKIQRTQQEDSAVYLCASSTSRDDALYSNQPQHFGDGTRLSIL.

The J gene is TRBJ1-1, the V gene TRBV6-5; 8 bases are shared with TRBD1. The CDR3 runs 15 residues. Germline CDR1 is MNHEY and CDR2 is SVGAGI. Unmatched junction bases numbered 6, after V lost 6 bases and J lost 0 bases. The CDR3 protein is CASREQGDMNTEAFF. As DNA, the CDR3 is TGTGCCAGCAGGGAACAGGGGGACATGAACACTGAAGCTTTCTTT.

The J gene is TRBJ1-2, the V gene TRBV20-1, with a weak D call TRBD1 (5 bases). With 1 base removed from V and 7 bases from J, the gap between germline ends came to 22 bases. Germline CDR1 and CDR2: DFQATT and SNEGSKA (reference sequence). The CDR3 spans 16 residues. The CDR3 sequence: CSARAPGAGRVRGYTF. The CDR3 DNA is TGCAGTGCTAGAGCCCCGGGCGCGGGCAGGGTTCGTGGCTACACCTTC.

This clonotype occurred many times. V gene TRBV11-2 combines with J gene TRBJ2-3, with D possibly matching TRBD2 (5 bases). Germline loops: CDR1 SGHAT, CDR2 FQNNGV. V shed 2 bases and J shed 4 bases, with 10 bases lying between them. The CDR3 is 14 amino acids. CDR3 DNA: TGTGCCAGCAGCTTACTCGGGAACGCAGATACGCAGTATTTT. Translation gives CASSLLGNADTQYF.

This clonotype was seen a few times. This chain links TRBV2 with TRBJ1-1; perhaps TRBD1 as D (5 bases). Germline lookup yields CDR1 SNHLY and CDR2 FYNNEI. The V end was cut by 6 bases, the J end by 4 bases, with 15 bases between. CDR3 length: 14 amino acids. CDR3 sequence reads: CASRLKGIGTEAFF. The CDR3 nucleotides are TGTGCCAGCAGGCTGAAGGGGATTGGCACTGAAGCTTTCTTT. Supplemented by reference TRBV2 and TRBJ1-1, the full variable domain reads EPEVTQTPSHQVTQMGQEVILRCVPISNHLYFYWYRQILGQKVEFLVSFYNNEISEKSEIFDDQFSVERPDGSNFTLKIRSTKLEDSAMYFCASRLKGIGTEAFFGQGTRLTVV.

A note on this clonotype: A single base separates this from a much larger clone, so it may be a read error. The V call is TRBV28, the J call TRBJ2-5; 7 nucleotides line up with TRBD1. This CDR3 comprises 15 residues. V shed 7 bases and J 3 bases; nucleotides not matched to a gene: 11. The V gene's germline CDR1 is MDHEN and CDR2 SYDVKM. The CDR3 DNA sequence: TGTGCCAGCATCAGGACAGGATTAAGGAAAGAGACCCAGTACTTC. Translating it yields CASIRTGLRKETQYF.

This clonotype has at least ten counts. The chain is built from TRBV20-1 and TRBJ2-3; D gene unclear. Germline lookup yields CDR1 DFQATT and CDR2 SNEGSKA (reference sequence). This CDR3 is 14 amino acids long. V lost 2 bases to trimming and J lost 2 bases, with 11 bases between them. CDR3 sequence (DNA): TGCAGTGCTAGACGCCAGCTTGACACAGATACGCAGTATTTT. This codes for CSARRQLDTDTQYF.

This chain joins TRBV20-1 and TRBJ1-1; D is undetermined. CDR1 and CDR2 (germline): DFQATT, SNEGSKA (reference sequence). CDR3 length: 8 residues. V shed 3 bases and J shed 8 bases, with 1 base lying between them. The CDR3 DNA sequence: TGCAGTGCTAGGGAAGCTTTCTTT. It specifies CSAREAFF.

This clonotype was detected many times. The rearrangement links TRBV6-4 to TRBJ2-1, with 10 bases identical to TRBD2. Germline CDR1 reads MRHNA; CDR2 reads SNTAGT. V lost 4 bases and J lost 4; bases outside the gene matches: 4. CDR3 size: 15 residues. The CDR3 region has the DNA TGTGCCAGCAGTGCCGTAGCGGGAGGATACAATGAGCAGTTCTTC. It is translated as CASSAVAGGYNEQFF.

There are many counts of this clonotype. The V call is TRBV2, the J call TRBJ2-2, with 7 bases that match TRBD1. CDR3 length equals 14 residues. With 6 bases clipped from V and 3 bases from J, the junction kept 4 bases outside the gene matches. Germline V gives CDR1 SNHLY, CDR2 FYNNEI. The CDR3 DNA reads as TGTGCCAGCAGCCCCGGGACAGACACCGGGGAGCTGTTTTTT. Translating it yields CASSPGTDTGELFF.

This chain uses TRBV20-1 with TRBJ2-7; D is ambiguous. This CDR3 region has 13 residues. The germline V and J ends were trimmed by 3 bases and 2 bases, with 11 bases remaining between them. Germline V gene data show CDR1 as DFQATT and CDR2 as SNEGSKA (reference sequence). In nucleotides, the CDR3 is TGCAGTGCTAGGGGCGGTAACGCCTACGAGCAGTACTTC. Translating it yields CSARGGNAYEQYF.